The clone carrying this TCR beta chain has just a few counts. V was clipped by 0 bases and J by 1 base, with 5 bases between them. The CDR3 sequence is 14 residues long. Germline V gives CDR1 KGHSY, CDR2 FQNENV. This sample was included in a study of T cell changes during pregnancy in multiple sclerosis. TCRdb's table, derived via immunoSEQ multiplex PCR, lists solely in-frame clones and lacks some. The sample has 60,000 to 80,000 clones, approximately 91% seen once; the top ten hold approximately 3.4%. This sequence was found in a female donor with multiple sclerosis, enrolled in a pregnancy study. The material was peripheral blood, obtained before pregnancy. The V gene is TRBV16, the J gene TRBJ2-3; D not resolved. The CDR3 region has the DNA TGTGCCAGCAGCCAATCACGGGGCACAGATACGCAGTATTTT. Translated, it gives CASSQSRGTDTQYF.